The rows below give T cell receptor beta chains drawn from one sample of a study of T-cell reconstitution after alpha-beta-depleted transplantation in children. TCRdb ran MiXCR on the PCR reads and lists one entry per CDR3 protein. The repertoire consists of hundreds of thousands of distinct CDR3 sequences, with 10% to 15% occurring once and the leading ten covering about 2.2%. Sequenced here: PBMCs, mostly from graft donor cells, sampled 360 days after TCRalphabeta/CD19-depleted stem cell transplant. The receptors were sampled from a male patient between 10 and 17 years old who had a stem cell transplant for acute myeloid leukemia, so the T cells may come from the graft donor. CDR3s include the opening cysteine and the closing phenylalanine or tryptophan. The order of the fields is D gene, clone size, V gene, J gene, CDR3 DNA, CDR3 protein. The D gene is left open where the match is weak. Rows give clone size only sometimes, using once, few, many, or a class for an expanded clone.

TRBD2,few,TRBV4-2,TRBJ2-2,TGTGCCAGCAGCCATCCTCCGGGACTAGCGGGATTGGCCGGGGAGCTGTTTTTT,CASSHPPGLAGLAGELFF
TRBD2,NA,TRBV4-2,TRBJ2-1,TGTGCCAGCAGCCAAGGAGTAGCGGGAGAAAGGTACAATGAGCAGTTCTTC,CASSQGVAGERYNEQFF
TRBD2,NA,TRBV10-3,TRBJ2-1,TGTGCCGCCGCTGGGAGGGGAGTTGGCAATGAGCAGTTCTTC,CAAAGRGVGNEQFF
NA,NA,TRBV11-1,TRBJ2-2,TGTGCCAGCAGCTTTCCAGCAGGGAACACCGGGGAGCTGTTTTTT,CASSFPAGNTGELFF
TRBD2,few,TRBV6-5,TRBJ2-3,TGTGCCAGCAGTTACTACAGTAGCGGGAGGAGGACAGATACGCAGTATTTT,CASSYYSSGRRTDTQYF
TRBD1,many,TRBV7-2,TRBJ2-2,TGTGCCAGCAGCTTCCGACAGGGACGAGACGGGGAGCTGTTTTTT,CASSFRQGRDGELFF
NA,few,TRBV20-1,TRBJ2-7,TGCAGTGCTAGGTTCGGCGGGAACTCCTACGAGCAGTACTTC,CSARFGGNSYEQYF
NA,NA,TRBV20-1,TRBJ2-6,TGCAGTGCGAGGTTCGTAGACTACTCTGGGGCCAACGTCCTGACTTTC,CSARFVDYSGANVLTF
TRBD2,many,TRBV3-1,TRBJ2-1,TGTGCCAGCAGCCAAGAGGGGAAGCGGGGTGCCTACAATGAGCAGTTCTTC,CASSQEGKRGAYNEQFF
TRBD2,few,TRBV6-2/TRBV6-3,TRBJ2-1,TGTGCCAGCAGTTACCCAGGACTAGAGGCTAATGAGCAGTTCTTC,CASSYPGLEANEQFF
NA,few,TRBV12-3/TRBV12-4,TRBJ2-5,TGTGCCAGCAGTTCATATCCCGGGGAGACCCAGTACTTC,CASSSYPGETQYF
NA,NA,TRBV27,TRBJ2-1,TGTGCCAGCAGTTTCCGGGACGCTCTTGAGCAGTTCTTC,CASSFRDALEQFF
TRBD2,NA,TRBV5-1,TRBJ2-3,TGCGCCAGCAGCTTACTGGGACTAGCGGGACCAGATACGCAGTATTTT,CASSLLGLAGPDTQYF
NA,few,TRBV20-1,TRBJ2-7,TGCAGTGCTAGCAGGCAGACCCCCTACGAGCAGTACTTC,CSASRQTPYEQYF
NA,few,TRBV28,TRBJ2-7,TGTGCCGTTGGCAGAAACTACGAGCAGTACTTC,CAVGRNYEQYF
TRBD2,many,TRBV28,TRBJ2-5,TGTGCCAGCAGTAGCGGGAGGAGGGATAAGACCCAGTACTTC,CASSSGRRDKTQYF
NA,NA,TRBV20-1,TRBJ1-1,TGCAGTGCTAGAACTCGGACAGAGAGGGACACTGAAGCTTTCTTT,CSARTRTERDTEAFF
NA,NA,TRBV9,TRBJ2-2,TGTGCCAGCAGGAACCCGATCACCGGGGAGCTGTTTTTT,CASRNPITGELFF
NA,NA,TRBV29-1,TRBJ1-3,TGCAGCGCTGATCCGATGTCTGGAAACACCATATATTTT,CSADPMSGNTIYF
TRBD1,few,TRBV20-1,TRBJ2-2,TGCAGTGCTAGAACGACAGGGGGCCCCGGGGAGCTGTTTTTT,CSARTTGGPGELFF
TRBD2,few,TRBV11-2,TRBJ2-3,TGTGCCAGCAGCCCTCTTCTACTAGCGGGAGAAACAGATACGCAGTATTTT,CASSPLLLAGETDTQYF
NA,few,TRBV2,TRBJ2-3,TGTGCCAGCAGATCGCGGGCCATCTACACAGATACGCAGTATTTT,CASRSRAIYTDTQYF
TRBD1,many,TRBV28,TRBJ2-2,TGTGCCATTTCAAAACAGGGGCGACGCACCGGGGAGCTGTTTTTT,CAISKQGRRTGELFF